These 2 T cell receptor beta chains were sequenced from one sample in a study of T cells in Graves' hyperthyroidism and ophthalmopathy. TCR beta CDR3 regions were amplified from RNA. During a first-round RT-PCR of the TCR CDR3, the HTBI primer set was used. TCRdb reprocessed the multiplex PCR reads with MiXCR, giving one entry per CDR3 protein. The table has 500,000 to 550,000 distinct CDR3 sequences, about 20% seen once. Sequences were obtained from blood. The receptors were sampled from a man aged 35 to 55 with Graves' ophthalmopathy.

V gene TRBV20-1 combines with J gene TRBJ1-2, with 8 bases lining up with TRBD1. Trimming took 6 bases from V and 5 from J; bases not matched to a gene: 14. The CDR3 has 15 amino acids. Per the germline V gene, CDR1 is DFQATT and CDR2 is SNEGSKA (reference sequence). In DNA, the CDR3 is TGCAGTGCCAGCACCCCAGGGGGCGCTAGGTATGGCTACACCTTC. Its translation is CSASTPGGARYGYTF.

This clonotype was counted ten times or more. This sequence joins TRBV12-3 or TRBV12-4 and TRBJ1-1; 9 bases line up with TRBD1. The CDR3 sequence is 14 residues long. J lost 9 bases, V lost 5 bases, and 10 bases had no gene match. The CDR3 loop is CASSAGQGIGKAFF. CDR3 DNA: TGTGCCAGCAGTGCGGGACAGGGAATCGGAAAAGCTTTCTTT.